These T cell receptor beta chains were read from a single sample in a study of T-cell reconstitution after alpha-beta-depleted transplantation in children. TCRdb re-called the PCR reads with MiXCR, one entry per CDR3 protein. The table has about 610,000 distinct CDR3 sequences, 25% to 30% seen once. The specimen was PBMCs, collected before TCRalphabeta/CD19-depleted stem cell transplant. These receptors were taken from a boy less than two years old with Wiskott-Aldrich syndrome, due to receive a stem cell transplant. Both conserved end residues are part of each CDR3. A D gene is named only where the DNA matches it firmly. A row's size may be missing; if present it is once, few, many or a size class.

CDR3: CASSVGLSGRFPNEQFF; DNA: TGTGCCAGCAGCGTAGGGTTAAGCGGGAGATTCCCCAATGAGCAGTTCTTC; J: TRBJ2-1; size: NA; D: TRBD2; V: TRBV9
CDR3: CAWSVAGTLNQPQHF; DNA: TGTGCCTGGAGTGTAGCCGGGACCCTCAATCAGCCCCAGCATTTT; J: TRBJ1-5; size: few; D: NA; V: TRBV30
CDR3: CASSLGTSGRKDTQYF; DNA: TGCGCCAGCAGCTTGGGGACTAGCGGGAGAAAAGATACGCAGTATTTT; J: TRBJ2-3; size: few; D: TRBD2; V: TRBV5-1
CDR3: CASSAWTSGRVYEQYF; DNA: TGTGCCAGCAGCGCTTGGACTAGCGGGAGAGTCTACGAGCAGTACTTC; J: TRBJ2-7; size: few; D: TRBD2; V: TRBV5-6
CDR3: CASSYSTSGLYEQYF; DNA: TGTGCCAGCAGTTACTCGACTAGCGGGCTTTACGAGCAGTACTTC; J: TRBJ2-7; size: few; D: TRBD2; V: TRBV6-5
CDR3: CASSKQGLVF; DNA: TGTGCCAGCAGCAAACAGGGCCTAGTCTTC; J: TRBJ2-7; size: few; D: NA; V: TRBV21-1
CDR3: CASSPNREECEKLFF; DNA: TGTGCCAGCAGTCCGAACAGGGAAGAGTGCGAAAAACTGTTTTTT; J: TRBJ1-4; size: NA; D: NA; V: TRBV11-2
CDR3: CASSTTGGFSYNEQFF; DNA: TGTGCCAGCTCAACGACAGGGGGTTTCTCCTACAATGAGCAGTTCTTC; J: TRBJ2-1; size: NA; D: TRBD1; V: TRBV6-2/TRBV6-3
CDR3: CASSLESAGGLFTGELFF; DNA: TGTGCCAGCAGCTTAGAGTCGGCGGGAGGGCTGTTTACCGGGGAGCTGTTTTTT; J: TRBJ2-2; size: NA; D: TRBD2; V: TRBV11-2
CDR3: CSASDPLAGGPYIQYF; DNA: TGCAGTGCTAGCGACCCCCTAGCGGGAGGGCCTTACATTCAGTACTTC; J: TRBJ2-4; size: NA; D: TRBD2; V: TRBV20-1
CDR3: CASSLLQGANTQYF; DNA: TGTGCCAGCAGTTTACTCCAGGGGGCGAATACGCAGTATTTT; J: TRBJ2-3; size: NA; D: TRBD1; V: TRBV28
CDR3: CASSEASGRPGQETQYF; DNA: TGTGCCAGCAGTGAGGCTAGCGGGAGGCCCGGGCAAGAGACCCAGTACTTC; J: TRBJ2-5; size: few; D: TRBD2; V: TRBV25-1
CDR3: CASSPREQPNEKLFF; DNA: TGCGCCAGCAGCCCTAGGGAACAGCCCAATGAAAAACTGTTTTTT; J: TRBJ1-4; size: few; D: NA; V: TRBV5-1
CDR3: CASSVSGGRWGDEQFF; DNA: TGTGCCAGCAGCGTGAGCGGGGGGCGATGGGGAGATGAGCAGTTCTTC; J: TRBJ2-1; size: few; D: TRBD2; V: TRBV9
CDR3: CATSDLRGATGELFF; DNA: TGTGCCACCAGTGATTTGAGAGGGGCCACCGGGGAGCTGTTTTTT; J: TRBJ2-2; size: NA; D: NA; V: TRBV24-1
CDR3: CASSSLETGAYNEQFF; DNA: TGTGCCAGCAGCTCCCTGGAGACAGGGGCTTACAATGAGCAGTTCTTC; J: TRBJ2-1; size: NA; D: TRBD1; V: TRBV5-5